One sample yielded the 25 T cell receptor beta chains listed below, sequenced in a study of Graves' ophthalmopathy and Graves' hyperthyroidism (dated by TCRdb to the late 2010s). The instrument given in TCRdb is Illumina HiSeq 2000. For repertoire sequencing, TCR beta CDR3 regions were amplified from RNA transcripts. The first round of RT-PCR was done with HTBI primers and the Qiagen OneStep RT-PCR kit, and was followed by a second round of multiplex PCR, then size selection and purification. The public reads were run again by TCRdb, first through fastp at Q25 and then through MiXCR, and only productive beta chains were kept. Records with the same CDR3 protein are collapsed into one entry carrying the most frequent genes and DNA. A total of under 250,000 distinct CDR3 sequences appear in this sample, 25% to 30% of them only once. The ten largest clones take up 9.1% of the sample. Sequencing input: peripheral blood. The receptors stem from a man aged 45-65 years with Graves' ophthalmopathy. Donor details come from another sample of the same person, matched by shared clones.

This clonotype was detected ten times or more. The rearrangement joins TRBV7-2 to TRBJ2-7, with unresolved D. The CDR3 has 14 residues. V was trimmed by 0 bases and J by 3 bases, leaving 9 bases between them. Germline V CDR1 and CDR2: SGHTA, FQGNSA. The CDR3 here is CASSLAWGGYEQYF. For the CDR3, the DNA is TGTGCCAGCAGCTTAGCGTGGGGTGGCTACGAGCAGTACTTC.

The V call is TRBV6-1, the J call TRBJ1-2; D unclear. Trimming stripped 5 bases from V and 4 bases from J, with 14 bases between. CDR3 length: 14 residues. Germline-derived CDR1 and CDR2 are MNHNS and SASEGT. The CDR3 DNA sequence: TGTGCCAGCAGTCCCGCGGGCAGGCCCTATGGCTACACCTTC. Translated: CASSPAGRPYGYTF.

The chain joins TRBV6-2 or TRBV6-3 to TRBJ2-7, with D perhaps matching TRBD1 (7 bases). Germline V gene data show CDR1 as MNHEY and CDR2 as SVGEGT. Trimming took 3 bases from V and 6 from J, leaving 12 bases between them. CDR3 length: 13 amino acids. DNA for the CDR3: TGTGCCAGCAGTTATCCGGGGGACAGCGAGCAGTACTTC. Residues: CASSYPGDSEQYF.

There are many counts of this clonotype. This sequence joins TRBV18 and TRBJ2-7; D may be TRBD1 (6 bases). Germline V lookup: CDR1 KGHSH, CDR2 LQKENI. V was cut by 1 base and J by 3 bases, with 13 bases left in between. The CDR3 has 15 residues. CDR3 in DNA: TGTGCCAGCTCACCACAAGGGGGTAGGGGCTACGAGCAGTACTTC. Protein: CASSPQGGRGYEQYF.

This clonotype was seen repeatedly, ten times or more. The chain joins TRBV4-3 to TRBJ1-2; D gene uncertain. The CDR3 sequence is 15 residues long. V was trimmed by 0 bases and J by 4 bases, leaving 12 bases between them. CDR1 LGHNA and CDR2 YSLEER come from the germline V gene. CDR3 region: CASSQENGLLYGYTF. CDR3 DNA: TGCGCCAGCAGCCAAGAAAACGGACTCCTCTATGGCTACACCTTC.

The chain recombines TRBV6-1 with TRBJ2-2; tentative D call: TRBD2 (5 bases). The germline V and J ends were trimmed by 7 bases and 1 base, with 19 bases remaining between them. Looked up from germline, CDR1 is MNHNS and CDR2 is SASEGT. There are 17 residues in the CDR3. The CDR3, as DNA: TGTGCCAGCATTGAGGGCCCTCGGCAAAAGAACACCGGGGAGCTGTTTTTT. It encodes CASIEGPRQKNTGELFF.

J is TRBJ1-1 and V is TRBV6-2 or TRBV6-3; the D is unclear. Germline V lookup: CDR1 MNHEY, CDR2 SVGEGT. The ends were cut back, 2 bases at V and 0 bases at J, with 10 bases in the middle. The CDR3 is 15 amino acids. The CDR3 region has the DNA TGTGCCAGCAGTTACGGGTTGCATCTGAACACTGAAGCTTTCTTT. It yields the protein CASSYGLHLNTEAFF.

This clonotype was observed many times. V is TRBV28 and J is TRBJ2-7; tentatively, D is TRBD2 (6 bases). Germline CDR1 is MDHEN and CDR2 is SYDVKM. The CDR3 consists of 12 residues. Trimming pared 5 bases from V and 2 bases from J, leaving 7 bases between. For the CDR3, the DNA is TGTGCCAGCAGTAAGCGGGCCTACGAGCAGTACTTC. Translating it yields CASSKRAYEQYF.

CDR3 sequence reads: CSARVASQNEAFF. DNA for the CDR3: TGCAGTGCTAGAGTCGCCTCCCAGAATGAAGCTTTCTTT. This chain links TRBV20-1 with TRBJ1-1; no firm D call. V dropped 1 base and J dropped 7 bases, with 13 bases sitting between them. The CDR3 length is 13 residues. The germline V gene encodes CDR1 DFQATT and CDR2 SNEGSKA (reference sequence).

This rearrangement joins TRBV11-3 to TRBJ2-7; no definite D call. V was cut by 1 base and J by 4 bases, with 11 bases left in between. There are 14 residues in the CDR3. CDR1 is SGHNT, CDR2 YENEEA, per germline. CDR3 sequence: CASSLGYSRYEQYF. DNA of the CDR3: TGTGCCAGCAGCTTAGGGTACAGCAGATACGAGCAGTACTTC.

This clonotype was detected ten times or more. The chain is built from TRBV19 and TRBJ2-7, with 11 positions matching TRBD2. The V segment lost 5 bases and the J segment 6 bases; nucleotides outside the gene matches: 9. This CDR3 spans 15 amino acids. CDR1 is LNHDA, CDR2 SQIVND, per germline (reference sequence). CDR3 in amino acids: CASSVTSGSPSEQYF. In DNA, the CDR3 is TGTGCCAGTAGTGTTACTAGCGGGAGCCCGAGCGAGCAGTACTTC. Combining the CDR3 with reference TRBV19 and TRBJ2-7 gives the whole variable domain DGGITQSPKYLFRKEGQNVTLSCEQNLNHDAMYWYRQDPGQGLRLIYYSQIVNDFQKGDIAEGYSVSREKKESFPLTVTSAQKNPTAFYLCASSVTSGSPSEQYFGPGTRLTVT.

In its sample, this clonotype was seen many times. The CDR3 nucleotides read TGTGCCAGTATGGGGGCTTCAGCGTACTATGGCTACACCTTC. As protein: CASMGASAYYGYTF. This chain links TRBV19 with TRBJ1-2; tentatively, D is TRBD1 (6 bases). CDR1 and CDR2 from the germline V gene are LNHDA and SQIVND (reference sequence). CDR3 size: 14 residues. Trimming took 7 bases from V and 3 from J, leaving 15 bases between them.

The table lists this clonotype with many counts. DNA for the CDR3: TGTGCCAGCAGTAGCGTCAGGGACAGCTACTACGAGCAGTACTTC. Protein: CASSSVRDSYYEQYF. This sequence joins TRBV2 and TRBJ2-7; 7 bases align to TRBD1. This CDR3 has 15 residues. Germline loops: CDR1 SNHLY, CDR2 FYNNEI. V dropped 5 bases and J dropped 3; count of bases not matched to a gene: 10.

V gene TRBV7-9 combines with J gene TRBJ1-1; possibly TRBD1 for D (6 bases). V lost 2 bases, J lost 4 bases, and 14 bases lay in between. This CDR3 is 15 amino acids long. The germline V gene has CDR1 SEHNR and CDR2 FQNEAQ (reference sequence). Here the CDR3 DNA reads TGTGCCAGCAGCTTAAATTTACAGGGAAGCACTGAAGCTTTCTTT. This gives the protein CASSLNLQGSTEAFF.

This rearrangement joins TRBV28 to TRBJ1-1, with a possible D match to TRBD1 (6 bases). The CDR3 sequence is 14 residues long. Deletions cut 6 bases from V and 7 bases from J, with 18 bases between. Germline V gene data show CDR1 as MDHEN and CDR2 as SYDVKM. CDR3 loop: CASRGGRTPLEAFF. The CDR3 DNA sequence: TGTGCCAGCAGGGGGGGCCGGACGCCCCTTGAAGCTTTCTTT.

The chain carries TRBV28 and TRBJ1-1; D perhaps matches TRBD1 (6 bases). The CDR3 covers 16 residues. CDR1 is MDHEN and CDR2 is SYDVKM in the germline V gene. Trimming left V 3 bases short and J 3 bases short, with 17 bases between. In DNA form, the CDR3 reads TGTGCCAGCAGTTTCGGGGGGGCTTTTAGTGACACTGAAGCTTTCTTT. It translates to CASSFGGAFSDTEAFF.

The chain carries TRBV6-2 or TRBV6-3 and TRBJ1-1, with D hard to call. Trimming took off 0 bases at V and 0 bases at J, with 11 bases between the two ends. The CDR3 is 16 residues long. Germline CDR1 reads MNHEY; CDR2 reads SVGEGT. The CDR3 region has the DNA TGTGCCAGCAGTTACTCGCAGTCTGGGATGAACACTGAAGCTTTCTTT. It is translated as CASSYSQSGMNTEAFF.

This clonotype was found many times. The CDR3: CAWSVGNSNQPQHF. In nucleotides, the CDR3 is TGTGCCTGGAGCGTAGGGAATAGCAATCAGCCCCAGCATTTT. The chain links TRBV30 to TRBJ1-5; D not certain. There are 14 residues in the CDR3. Trimming removed 3 bases from V and 0 bases from J, with 9 bases in between. CDR1 GTSNPN and CDR2 SVGIG come from the germline V gene (reference sequence).

This clonotype was seen ten or more times. This sequence joins TRBV19 and TRBJ2-7; 8 bases agree with TRBD1. V lost 4 bases and J lost 0; bases outside the gene matches: 8. Germline CDR1 and CDR2: LNHDA and SQIVND (reference sequence). This CDR3 is built from 16 residues. The CDR3 here is CASSTRTGLSSYEQYF. CDR3 nucleotides: TGTGCCAGTAGTACAAGGACAGGGCTCAGCTCCTACGAGCAGTACTTC.

This clonotype was seen ten or more times. The CDR3 region is CASRWDSSTGELFF. The CDR3 DNA follows: TGTGCCAGCAGGTGGGACAGTTCTACCGGGGAGCTGTTTTTT. V and J are TRBV12-3 or TRBV12-4 and TRBJ2-2; TRBD1 agrees at 7 bases. CDR3 size: 14 residues. V dropped 6 bases and J dropped 5; count of bases not matched to a gene: 6.

The chain joins TRBV12-3 or TRBV12-4 to TRBJ2-2; D is uncertain. Trimming stripped 6 bases from V and 0 bases from J, with 11 bases between. The CDR3 has 15 residues. CDR3 bases: TGTGCCAGCAGGCCCCGAGGAGCGAACACCGGGGAGCTGTTTTTT. Translating it yields CASRPRGANTGELFF.

This sequence joins TRBV28 and TRBJ2-5; D possibly corresponds to TRBD2 (6 bases). V was pared by 5 bases and J by 9 bases, with 22 bases between. Looked up from germline, CDR1 is MDHEN and CDR2 is SYDVKM. CDR3 size: 15 residues. The chain's CDR3 is CASSGRIVPVVPQYF. CDR3 bases: TGTGCCAGCAGTGGGAGGATAGTACCAGTTGTTCCCCAGTACTTC.

This clonotype was seen ten or more times. The chain carries TRBV28 and TRBJ2-2; D ambiguous. The CDR3 extends over 13 amino acids. V was shortened by 8 bases and J by 8 bases, with 15 bases between the two germline ends. CDR1 and CDR2 from the germline V gene are MDHEN and SYDVKM. CDR3 DNA sequence: TGTGCCAGCCGAACGTTCAGTGCGGGGGAGCTGTTTTTT. Amino acids: CASRTFSAGELFF. The whole variable domain, filled in from reference TRBV28 and TRBJ2-2, reads DVKVTQSSRYLVKRTGEKVFLECVQDMDHENMFWYRQDPGLGLRLIYFSYDVKMKEKGDIPEGYSVSREKKERFSLILESASTNQTSMYLCASRTFSAGELFFGEGSRLTVL.

The chain joins TRBV7-2 to TRBJ2-5; D is possibly TRBD1 (7 bases). This CDR3 has 15 amino acids. V was trimmed by 1 base and J by 9 bases, leaving 18 bases between them. The germline V gene encodes CDR1 SGHTA and CDR2 FQGNSA. The chain's CDR3 is CASSLDRGQGEAQYF. The CDR3 DNA follows: TGTGCCAGCAGCTTAGATCGAGGGCAGGGGGAGGCCCAGTACTTC.

Only one count was recorded for this clonotype. V is TRBV19 and J is TRBJ2-6, with D unresolved. Trimming removed 1 base from V and 2 bases from J, with 12 bases in between. CDR3 length equals 17 residues. The germline CDR1 and CDR2 sequences are LNHDA and SQIVND (reference sequence). This CDR3 reads CASSIAPGGPGANVLTF. The CDR3 DNA follows: TGTGCCAGTAGTATAGCCCCGGGTGGTCCTGGGGCCAACGTCCTGACTTTC.